This TCR beta chain is drawn from a study of T cells after yellow fever vaccination. One entry per CDR3 protein, called by TCRdb with MiXCR from the 5' RACE reads. The sample consists of about 500,000 distinct CDR3 sequences, roughly a sixth of them appearing once. The CDR3 is 13 residues long. V was pared by 1 base and J by 7 bases, with 11 bases between. Germline V gene lookup returns CDR1 MGHRA and CDR2 YSYEKL. The chain carries TRBV4-1 and TRBJ2-7; D is perhaps TRBD1 or TRBD2 (6 bases each). This clonotype originated in a man aged 18 to 30 who received the YFV17D yellow fever vaccine. The material was PBMCs, obtained 5 days after the first yellow fever vaccination. CDR3 sequence (DNA): TGCGCCAGCAGCCAAGCGGGGGCGTGGGAGCAGTACTTC. It codes for CASSQAGAWEQYF.